The 15 T cell receptor beta chains below all came from one sample that was sequenced in a study of cytomegalovirus exposure and HLA in healthy donors. Primers: 60 Vbeta forward and 13 Jbeta reverse. Profiled with immunoSEQ multiplex PCR; TCRdb holds only in-frame clones, not every one. The data show about 140,000 clones, around four fifths seen once. The sequenced sample consisted of PBMCs. Every receptor here comes from a man aged 25 to 40 in good health and CMV-seronegative.

The chain employs TRBV6-5 and TRBJ1-1, with D uncertain. Trimming took off 6 bases at V and 1 base at J, with 9 bases between the two ends. Germline loops: CDR1 MNHEY, CDR2 SVGAGI. This CDR3 has 13 amino acids. This chain's CDR3 is CASRNRRNTEAFF. As DNA, the CDR3 is TGTGCCAGCAGAAACAGAAGGAACACTGAAGCTTTCTTT.

The chain has TRBV6-6 and TRBJ1-5; D not resolved. V was shortened by 7 bases and J by 9 bases, with 22 bases between the two germline ends. This CDR3 has 15 amino acids. Germline loops: CDR1 MNHNY, CDR2 SVGAGI (reference sequence). The CDR3 nucleotides read TGTGCCAGCATTAGACCTCATTCGACGGCGGGGCCCCAGCATTTT. Amino acids: CASIRPHSTAGPQHF.

The chain links TRBV7-9 to TRBJ2-5; 9 bases align to TRBD1. The CDR3 is made up of 17 amino acids. Trimming removed 5 bases from V and 1 base from J; junction bases left unmatched: 11. Germline V gene lookup returns CDR1 SEHNR and CDR2 FQNEAQ (reference sequence). In DNA form, the CDR3 reads TGTGCCAGCAGCCCCGGACAGGGGCTACGGATCCAAGAGACCCAGTACTTC. Amino acid sequence: CASSPGQGLRIQETQYF. Full variable domain (remainder filled in from reference TRBV7-9 and TRBJ2-5): DTGVSQNPRHKITKRGQNVTFRCDPISEHNRLYWYRQTLGQGPEFLTYFQNEAQLEKSRLLSDRFSAERPKGSFSTLEIQRTEQGDSAMYLCASSPGQGLRIQETQYFGPGTRLLVL.

CDR3 in amino acids: CASSQDRGTKLRGELFF. CDR3 nucleotide sequence: TGCGCCAGCAGCCAAGATAGGGGGACGAAGCTTCGTGGGGAGCTGTTTTTT. V is TRBV4-1 and J is TRBJ2-2; possibly TRBD1 for D (6 bases). This CDR3 comprises 17 residues. V lost 0 bases to trimming and J lost 8 bases, with 19 bases between them. CDR1 is MGHRA and CDR2 is YSYEKL in the germline V gene.

The rearrangement links TRBV28 to TRBJ2-3; D may be TRBD1 (5 bases). The CDR3 totals 16 residues. In germline, CDR1 is MDHEN, CDR2 SYDVKM. Between the trimmed V and J ends, which lost 6 bases and 0 bases, there was a span of 16 bases. The CDR3 bases are TGTGCCAGCAGCCCAGACAGCTACCCAAGCACAGATACGCAGTATTTT. This codes for CASSPDSYPSTDTQYF.

V usage is TRBV14 and J usage is TRBJ2-5, with 15 bases fitting TRBD2. The junction had 12 bases not matched to a gene; V was cut back by 3 bases and J by 7 bases. Germline CDR1 SGHDN, CDR2 FVKESK. There are 18 residues in the CDR3. CDR3 bases: TGTGCCAGCAGCCAGGGACTAGCGGGGGGCCCGGATCCGTGGACCCAGTACTTC. Translation gives CASSQGLAGGPDPWTQYF.

Concerning this clone itself: Different DNA sequences within this sample yield the same CDR3. The genes are TRBV7-9 and TRBJ1-3, with a tentative D call TRBD1 (6 bases). V lost 1 base and J 3 bases, leaving 7 bases between the germline ends. The CDR3 loop spans 14 amino acids. Germline V lookup: CDR1 SEHNR, CDR2 FQNEAQ (reference sequence). CDR3 residues: CASSLGTDGNTIYF. CDR3 coding DNA: TGTGCCAGCAGCTTAGGGACAGATGGAAACACCATATATTTT.

The CDR3 reads CASSYSYGGPLREQYF. CDR3 nucleotide sequence: TGTGCCAGCAGTTACTCTTACGGGGGACCCCTTCGGGAGCAGTACTTC. The genes are TRBV6-5 and TRBJ2-5, with a weak D call TRBD2 (6 bases). Trimming cost V 0 bases and J 11 bases, with 22 bases left between them. CDR1 and CDR2 from the germline V gene are MNHEY and SVGAGI. This CDR3 is built from 16 residues.

This chain uses TRBV2 with TRBJ1-2, with 8 bases lining up with TRBD1. The CDR3 is 15 amino acids. Germline values: CDR1 SNHLY, CDR2 FYNNEI. V gave up 4 bases and J gave up 6 bases; unmatched junction bases: 10. CDR3 sequence: CASSVRGPHDHGYTF. CDR3 sequence (DNA): TGTGCCAGCAGTGTCAGGGGGCCCCACGATCATGGCTACACCTTC.

The chain employs TRBV7-9 and TRBJ1-2; 8 bases fit TRBD1. With V trimmed by 4 bases and J by 3 bases, 1 base remained unmatched. CDR3 length: 13 amino acids. Per germline, CDR1 SEHNR and CDR2 FQNEAQ (reference sequence). CDR3 sequence: CASSSDRDYGYTF. CDR3 bases: TGTGCCAGCAGCTCGGACAGGGACTATGGCTACACCTTC.

The chain joins TRBV29-1 to TRBJ1-1; perhaps TRBD1 as D (5 bases). Germline V lookup: CDR1 SQVTM, CDR2 ANQGSEA. This CDR3 has 14 amino acids. V was pared by 3 bases and J by 1 base, with 12 bases between. This chain's CDR3 is CSVDSGRTNTEAFF. In nucleotides, the CDR3 is TGCAGCGTTGATTCAGGGAGGACGAACACTGAAGCTTTCTTT.

J is TRBJ2-1 and V is TRBV7-9, with D possibly TRBD1 on 5 matching bases. V was trimmed by 6 bases and J by 4 bases, leaving 7 bases between them. The CDR3 runs 12 residues. The germline V gene has CDR1 SEHNR and CDR2 FQNEAQ (reference sequence). CDR3 in amino acids: CASSPGYNEQFF. The CDR3 DNA reads TGTGCCAGCAGTCCAGGGTACAATGAGCAGTTCTTC.

This clone appeared a single time. The chain employs TRBV27 and TRBJ1-1; 7 bases align to TRBD1. Germline CDR1 is MNHEY and CDR2 is SMNVEV (reference sequence). The V and J ends lost 0 bases and 0 bases, in that order; junction bases with no gene match: 4. The CDR3 loop spans 16 amino acids. This CDR3 is CASSLSSGQLNTEAFF. CDR3 coding DNA: TGTGCCAGCAGTTTATCCTCGGGACAGCTGAACACTGAAGCTTTCTTT.

This sequence joins TRBV4-1 and TRBJ2-1; no reliable D call. V lost 3 bases and J lost 4, with 16 bases in between. Per germline, CDR1 MGHRA and CDR2 YSYEKL. The CDR3 sequence is 16 residues long. CDR3 sequence reads: CASSHKITPGYNEQFF. The DNA for the CDR3 is TGCGCCAGCAGCCATAAGATTACCCCCGGGTACAATGAGCAGTTCTTC.

This rearrangement joins TRBV28 to TRBJ2-4, with D possibly TRBD1 on 5 matching bases. The CDR3 consists of 16 residues. Germline V lookup: CDR1 MDHEN, CDR2 SYDVKM. V was clipped by 2 bases and J by 7 bases, with 18 bases between them. The chain's CDR3 is CASSLVGQELHNIQYF. The CDR3 region has the DNA TGTGCCAGCAGTTTAGTGGGGCAGGAATTACATAACATTCAGTACTTC. The variable domain in full, with the rest retrieved from reference TRBV28 and TRBJ2-4, is DVKVTQSSRYLVKRTGEKVFLECVQDMDHENMFWYRQDPGLGLRLIYFSYDVKMKEKGDIPEGYSVSREKKERFSLILESASTNQTSMYLCASSLVGQELHNIQYFGAGTRLSVL.